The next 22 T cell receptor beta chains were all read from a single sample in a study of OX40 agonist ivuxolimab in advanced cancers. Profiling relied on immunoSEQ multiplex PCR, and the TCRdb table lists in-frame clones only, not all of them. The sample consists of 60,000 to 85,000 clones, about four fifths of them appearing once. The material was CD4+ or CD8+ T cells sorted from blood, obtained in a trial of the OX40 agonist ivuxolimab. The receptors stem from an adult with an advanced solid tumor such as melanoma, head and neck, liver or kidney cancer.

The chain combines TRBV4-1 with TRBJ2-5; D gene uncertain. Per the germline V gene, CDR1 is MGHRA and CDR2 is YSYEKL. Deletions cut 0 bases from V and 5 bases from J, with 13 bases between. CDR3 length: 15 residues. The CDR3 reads CASSQDHDGRETQYF. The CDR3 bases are TGCGCCAGCAGCCAAGATCATGATGGGCGGGAGACCCAGTACTTC.

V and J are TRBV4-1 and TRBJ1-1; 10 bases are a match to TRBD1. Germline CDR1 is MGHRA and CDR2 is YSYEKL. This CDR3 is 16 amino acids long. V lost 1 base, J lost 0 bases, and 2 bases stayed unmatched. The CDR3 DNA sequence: TGCGCCAGCAGCCAAGGGGGGACAGGGGTGAACACTGAAGCTTTCTTT. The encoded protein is CASSQGGTGVNTEAFF.

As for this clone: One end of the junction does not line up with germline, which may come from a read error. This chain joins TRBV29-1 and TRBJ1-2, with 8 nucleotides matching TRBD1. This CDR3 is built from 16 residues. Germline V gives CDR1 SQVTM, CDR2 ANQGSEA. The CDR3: CSVEGLTGEIGLGCTF. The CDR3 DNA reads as TGCAGCGTTGAGGGACTGACAGGGGAAATAGGGCTTGGCTGCACCTTC.

CDR3 amino acids: CASSQGGLLGGSNQPQHF. DNA for the CDR3: TGTGCCAGCAGCCAAGGTGGTCTGTTGGGGGGAAGCAATCAGCCCCAGCATTTT. The V and J genes are TRBV4-2 and TRBJ1-5; tentatively, D is TRBD1 (5 bases). CDR3 size: 18 residues. Germline-derived CDR1 and CDR2 are LGHNA and YNFKEQ. V lost 1 base and J lost 1, with 17 bases in between.

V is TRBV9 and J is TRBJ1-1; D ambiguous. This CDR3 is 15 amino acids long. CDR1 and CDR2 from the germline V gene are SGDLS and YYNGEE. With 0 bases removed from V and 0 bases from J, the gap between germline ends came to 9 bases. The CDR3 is CASSVEAGMNTEAFF. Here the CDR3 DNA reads TGTGCCAGCAGCGTAGAGGCAGGTATGAACACTGAAGCTTTCTTT.

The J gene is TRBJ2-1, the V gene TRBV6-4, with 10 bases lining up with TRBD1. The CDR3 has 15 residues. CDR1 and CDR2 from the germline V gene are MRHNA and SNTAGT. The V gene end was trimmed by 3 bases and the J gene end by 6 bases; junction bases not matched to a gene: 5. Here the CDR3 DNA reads TGTGCCAGCAGTGAATCAGGGACAGGGGTCAATGAGCAGTTCTTC. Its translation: CASSESGTGVNEQFF.

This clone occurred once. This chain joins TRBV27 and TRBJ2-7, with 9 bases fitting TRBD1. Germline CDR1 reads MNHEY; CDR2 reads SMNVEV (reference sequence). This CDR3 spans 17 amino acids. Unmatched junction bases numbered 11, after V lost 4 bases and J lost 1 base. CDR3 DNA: TGTGCCAGCAGTTCAGCCTCGACAGGGGGATTTTCCTACGAGCAGTACTTC. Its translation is CASSSASTGGFSYEQYF.

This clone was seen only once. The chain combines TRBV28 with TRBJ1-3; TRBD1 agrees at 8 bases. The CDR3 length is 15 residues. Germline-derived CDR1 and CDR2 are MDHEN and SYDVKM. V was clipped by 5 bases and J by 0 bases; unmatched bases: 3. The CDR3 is CASSPTGGSGNTIYF. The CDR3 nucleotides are TGTGCCAGCAGTCCAACAGGGGGCTCTGGAAACACCATATATTTT.

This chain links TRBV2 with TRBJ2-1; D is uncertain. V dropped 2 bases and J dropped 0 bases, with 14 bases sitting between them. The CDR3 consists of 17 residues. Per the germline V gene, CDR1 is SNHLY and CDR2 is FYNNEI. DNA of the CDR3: TGTGCCAGCAGTGAAAATTCTCGGTCGAGCTCCTACAATGAGCAGTTCTTC. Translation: CASSENSRSSSYNEQFF.

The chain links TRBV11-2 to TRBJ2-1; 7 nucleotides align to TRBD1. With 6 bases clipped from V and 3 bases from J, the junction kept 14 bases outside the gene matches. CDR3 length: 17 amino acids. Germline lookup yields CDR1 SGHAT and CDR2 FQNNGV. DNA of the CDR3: TGTGCCAGCAGTTCGATCGACAGGGTAGCCCTCTACAATGAGCAGTTCTTC. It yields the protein CASSSIDRVALYNEQFF.

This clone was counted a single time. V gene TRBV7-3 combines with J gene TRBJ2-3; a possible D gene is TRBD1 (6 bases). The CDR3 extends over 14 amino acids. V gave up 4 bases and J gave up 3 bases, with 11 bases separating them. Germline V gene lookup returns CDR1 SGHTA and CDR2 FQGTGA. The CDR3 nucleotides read TGTGCCAGCAGCTCCTTGGACAGAACAGATACGCAGTATTTT. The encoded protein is CASSSLDRTDTQYF.

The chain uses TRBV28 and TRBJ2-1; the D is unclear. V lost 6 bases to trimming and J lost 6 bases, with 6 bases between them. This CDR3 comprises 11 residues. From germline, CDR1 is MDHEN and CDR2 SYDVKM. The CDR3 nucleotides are TGTGCCAGCAGAAGCTTCAATGAGCAGTTCTTC. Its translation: CASRSFNEQFF.

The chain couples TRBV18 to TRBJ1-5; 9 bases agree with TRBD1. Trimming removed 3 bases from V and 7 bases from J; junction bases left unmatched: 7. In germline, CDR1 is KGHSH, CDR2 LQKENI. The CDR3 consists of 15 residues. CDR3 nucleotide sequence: TGTGCCAGCTCACCCCAAACAGGGGGCAGCCAGCCCCAGCATTTT. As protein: CASSPQTGGSQPQHF.

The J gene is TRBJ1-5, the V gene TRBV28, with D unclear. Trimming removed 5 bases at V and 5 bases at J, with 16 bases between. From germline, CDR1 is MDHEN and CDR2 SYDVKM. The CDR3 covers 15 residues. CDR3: CASSPPGSGYQPQHF. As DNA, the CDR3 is TGTGCCAGCAGTCCCCCCGGGTCTGGGTATCAGCCCCAGCATTTT. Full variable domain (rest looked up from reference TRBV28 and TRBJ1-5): DVKVTQSSRYLVKRTGEKVFLECVQDMDHENMFWYRQDPGLGLRLIYFSYDVKMKEKGDIPEGYSVSREKKERFSLILESASTNQTSMYLCASSPPGSGYQPQHFGDGTRLSIL.

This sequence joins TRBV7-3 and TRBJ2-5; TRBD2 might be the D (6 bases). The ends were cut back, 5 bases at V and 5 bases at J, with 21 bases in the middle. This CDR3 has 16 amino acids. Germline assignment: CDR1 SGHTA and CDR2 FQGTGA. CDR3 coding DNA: TGTGCCAGCAGCCTCCTAGGCGGGGCGAAGGGGGAGACCCAGTACTTC. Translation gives CASSLLGGAKGETQYF.

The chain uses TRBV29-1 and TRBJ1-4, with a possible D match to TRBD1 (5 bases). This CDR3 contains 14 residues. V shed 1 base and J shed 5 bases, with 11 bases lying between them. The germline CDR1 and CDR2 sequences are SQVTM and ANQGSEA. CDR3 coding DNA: TGCAGCGTTGAAGGGGACGGGGAGAATGAAAAACTGTTTTTT. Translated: CSVEGDGENEKLFF.

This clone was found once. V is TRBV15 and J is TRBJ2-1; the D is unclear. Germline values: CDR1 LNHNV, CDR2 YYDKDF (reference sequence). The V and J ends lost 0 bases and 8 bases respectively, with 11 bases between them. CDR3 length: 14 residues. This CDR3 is CATSRETSSHEQFF. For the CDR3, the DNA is TGTGCCACCAGCAGAGAAACCAGCTCTCATGAGCAGTTCTTC.

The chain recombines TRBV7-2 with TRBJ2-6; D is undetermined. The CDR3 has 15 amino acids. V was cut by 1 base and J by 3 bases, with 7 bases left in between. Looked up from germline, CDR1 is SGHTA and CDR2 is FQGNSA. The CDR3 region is CASSLVQNGANVLTF. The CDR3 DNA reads TGTGCCAGCAGCTTAGTTCAAAATGGGGCCAACGTCCTGACTTTC.

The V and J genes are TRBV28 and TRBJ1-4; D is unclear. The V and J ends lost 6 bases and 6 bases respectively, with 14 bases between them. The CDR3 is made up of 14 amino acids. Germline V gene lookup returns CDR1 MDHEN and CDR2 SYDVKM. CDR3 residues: CASSLAPGDEKLFF. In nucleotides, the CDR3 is TGTGCCAGCAGCCTTGCTCCAGGAGATGAAAAACTGTTTTTT.

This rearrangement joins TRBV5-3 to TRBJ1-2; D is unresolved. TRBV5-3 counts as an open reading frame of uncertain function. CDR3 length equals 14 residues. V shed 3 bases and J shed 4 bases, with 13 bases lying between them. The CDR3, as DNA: TGTGCCAGAAGCTGGGCTTTATTCCTCTATGGCTACACCTTC. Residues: CARSWALFLYGYTF.

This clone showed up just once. CDR3 DNA: TGTGCCTGGAGTGTAAAGGGATCTCAGCCCCAGCATTTT. It yields the protein CAWSVKGSQPQHF. The rearrangement links TRBV30 to TRBJ1-5; D is unclear. The ends were cut back, 0 bases at V and 6 bases at J, with 9 bases in the middle. Germline lookup yields CDR1 GTSNPN and CDR2 SVGIG (reference sequence). This CDR3 is 13 amino acids long.

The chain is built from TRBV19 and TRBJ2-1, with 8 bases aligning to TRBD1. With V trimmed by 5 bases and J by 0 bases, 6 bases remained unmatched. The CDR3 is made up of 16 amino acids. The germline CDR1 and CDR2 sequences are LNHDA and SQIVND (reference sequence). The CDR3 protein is CASSGLRGLSYNEQFF. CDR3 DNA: TGTGCCAGTAGTGGACTCAGGGGGCTCTCCTACAATGAGCAGTTCTTC.